This record concerns one TCR beta chain sequence. J lost 5 bases, V lost 0 bases, and 5 bases had no gene match. Germline V gives CDR1 SQVTM, CDR2 ANQGSEA. CDR3 length equals 14 residues. This sample is drawn from a study of T cell repertoires in cytomegalovirus infection. TCRdb fed the reads into MiXCR, producing one record per CDR3 protein. This table holds over 90,000 distinct CDR3 sequences, approximately 15% found once. V usage is TRBV29-1 and J usage is TRBJ2-7, with 9 bases aligning to TRBD1. Sequencing input: PBMCs. The origin of this receptor is a human donor in good health (CMV status not recorded). Some clones in this sample may be carry-over from other donors' samples. The CDR3 nucleotides are TGCAGCGTTGAAGATTGGGACAGGGAACACGAGCAGTACTTC. Amino acid sequence: CSVEDWDREHEQYF.